This T cell receptor (beta chain) was sequenced in a study of vaccination and CD4 T cells after COVID-19. Study summary: Cultures designated as controls were supplied with a CEFX pool, an HIV-1 Nef pool, or no peptide.

This sample's treatment: roughly 11-day PBMC culture with coronavirus spike peptide pools or control peptides (ViraFEST assay). ViraFEST expanded antigen-specific T cells with peptide pools, then sequenced TCRs. A note on this clonotype: Antigen unknown.

Scientists ran DNA taken from cultured CD4+ T cells through the Oncomine TCR Beta short-read assay for sequencing. TCRdb recomputed calls from the PCR reads with MiXCR, one row per CDR3 protein. The table lists some 4,000 distinct CDR3 sequences, around 45% of them singletons. The V end was cut by 3 bases, the J end by 6 bases, with 12 bases between. The CDR3 consists of 14 residues. Per the germline V gene, CDR1 is ENHRY and CDR2 is SYGVKD. The sequenced sample consisted of CD4+ T cells from blood, cultured in vitro. This sequence joins TRBV10-3 and TRBJ1-5, with D maybe TRBD1 (5 bases). The sequence was obtained from a human donor who had recovered from COVID-19. This CDR3 reads CAISELRDSQPQHF. CDR3 nucleotides: TGTGCCATCAGTGAACTCAGGGATAGTCAGCCCCAGCATTTT.